These T cell receptor beta chains were read from a single sample in a study of cytomegalovirus exposure and HLA in healthy donors. Produced via immunoSEQ multiplex PCR; TCRdb's table is partial and in-frame only. The repertoire holds around 140,000 clones, with 75% to 90% as singletons. The sequencing sample was made of PBMCs. The receptors here all came from a man in his forties in good health and CMV-seronegative. The CDR3 runs from the conserved cysteine through the conserved F or W. Fields, in order: J gene, clone size, D gene, V gene, CDR3 protein, CDR3 DNA. A D gene is named only where the DNA matches it firmly. Some rows have no size entry. The others give once, few or many, or a class for an expanded clone.

>TRBJ2-1|NA|NA|TRBV5-1
CASSTSGGLEQFF
TGCGCCAGCAGCACCTCGGGGGGCCTCGAGCAGTTCTTC
>TRBJ1-1|NA|NA|TRBV14
CASSSTKNTEAFF
TGTGCCAGCAGCTCTACCAAGAACACTGAAGCTTTCTTT
>TRBJ2-7|NA|NA|TRBV27
CASSSPRLAEGTYEQYF
TGTGCCAGCAGTTCCCCCCGCCTCGCGGAGGGGACCTACGAGCAGTACTTC
>TRBJ1-3|NA|NA|TRBV7-6
CASSARDYGLSGNTIYF
TGTGCCAGCAGCGCCCGGGACTACGGGCTCTCTGGAAACACCATATATTTT
>TRBJ2-2|NA|NA|TRBV5-6
CASSLTWTGELFF
TGTGCCAGCAGCTTGACATGGACAGGGGAGCTGTTTTTT
>TRBJ2-1|few|TRBD2|TRBV13
CASRRDSGRGSYNEQFF
TGTGCCAGCAGACGAGACAGCGGGAGAGGTTCCTACAATGAGCAGTTCTTC
>TRBJ2-1|few|TRBD2|TRBV11-2
CASSQDGTSGSNEQFF
TGTGCCAGCAGCCAAGATGGGACTAGCGGGAGCAATGAGCAGTTCTTC
>TRBJ2-3|NA|TRBD2|TRBV7-2
CASSYLAGSGADTQYF
TGTGCCAGCAGCTATTTAGCGGGGTCGGGTGCCGATACGCAGTATTTT
>TRBJ2-2|many|NA|TRBV15
CATSSQGRYTGELFF
TGTGCCACCAGCAGTCAGGGGCGATACACCGGGGAGCTGTTTTTT
>TRBJ2-3|NA|TRBD2|TRBV4-3
CASRQTSAITDTQYF
TGCGCCAGCAGACAAACTAGCGCGATCACAGATACGCAGTATTTT
>TRBJ2-7|NA|NA|TRBV5-1
CASSPGGRGLGEQYF
TGCGCCAGCAGCCCCGGGGGGCGGGGGCTCGGCGAGCAGTACTTC
>TRBJ1-5|NA|NA|TRBV27
CASRPQGMGNQPQHF
TGTGCCAGTCGGCCTCAGGGCATGGGCAATCAGCCCCAGCATTTT
>TRBJ2-6|NA|TRBD1|TRBV9
CASSVAQGAPGANVLTF
TGTGCCAGCAGCGTAGCACAGGGGGCGCCTGGGGCCAACGTCCTGACTTTC
>TRBJ2-7|NA|TRBD1|TRBV28
CASTDKGGAGSYEQYF
TGTGCCAGCACCGACAAAGGGGGCGCGGGCTCCTACGAGCAGTACTTC
>TRBJ1-5|once|NA|TRBV5-1
CASSLTRPGYSNQPQHF
TGCGCCAGCAGCTTGACGAGACCCGGGTATAGCAATCAGCCCCAGCATTTT
>TRBJ2-3|NA|NA|TRBV2
CASTGGTDTQYF
TGTGCCAGCACAGGGGGCACAGATACGCAGTATTTT
>TRBJ2-1|NA|TRBD2|TRBV6-1
CASSEGSGGRNNEQFF
TGTGCCAGCAGTGAAGGCAGCGGGGGGCGAAACAATGAGCAGTTCTTC
>TRBJ1-1|NA|TRBD1|TRBV5-4
CASSSPTGDTEAFF
TGTGCCAGCAGCTCGCCGACAGGGGACACTGAAGCTTTCTTT
>TRBJ1-1|NA|NA|TRBV7-2
CASSLYGTQNTEAFF
TGTGCCAGCAGCTTATATGGGACACAGAACACTGAAGCTTTCTTT
>TRBJ1-2|NA|TRBD1|TRBV16
CASSHSTGAVGYTF
TGTGCCAGCAGCCATTCAACAGGGGCGGTCGGCTACACCTTC
>TRBJ1-3|NA|NA|TRBV9
CASSVDVTTGNTIYF
TGTGCCAGCAGCGTAGACGTTACAACTGGAAACACCATATATTTT
>TRBJ1-1|NA|NA|TRBV2
CASSTPGGARGTEAFF
TGTGCCAGCAGTACCCCTGGAGGGGCACGGGGCACTGAAGCTTTCTTT
>TRBJ1-2|NA|NA|TRBV28
CASRPGVPGGYTF
TGTGCCAGCAGACCCGGGGTCCCCGGAGGCTACACCTTC
>TRBJ1-5|NA|TRBD1|TRBV7-2
CASSPGGISNQPQHF
TGTGCCAGCAGCCCAGGGGGCATTAGCAATCAGCCCCAGCATTTT
>TRBJ1-2|NA|TRBD1|TRBV9
CASSVEEQGCGYTF
TGTGCCAGCAGCGTAGAGGAACAGGGGTGTGGCTACACCTTC
>TRBJ1-6|NA|TRBD1|TRBV28
CASSKTGGNSPLHF
TGTGCCAGCAGTAAAACAGGGGGCAATTCACCCCTCCACTTT
>TRBJ2-7|NA|NA|TRBV4-3
CASSQGLGGEQYF
TGCGCCAGCAGCCAAGGACTAGGGGGCGAGCAGTACTTC
>TRBJ1-5|NA|NA|TRBV4-1
CASSQERQPNQPQHF
TGCGCCAGCAGCCAAGAACGACAACCAAATCAGCCCCAGCATTTT
>TRBJ2-7|few|TRBD2|TRBV4-3
CASSQVGAGGPREQYF
TGCGCCAGCAGCCAAGTCGGGGCGGGAGGGCCGAGGGAGCAGTACTTC
>TRBJ2-1|NA|NA|TRBV7-9
CASSLDRGKTYNEQFF
TGTGCCAGCAGCTTAGACCGGGGGAAGACCTACAATGAGCAGTTCTTC
>TRBJ2-2|NA|NA|TRBV5-6
CASSPLGQSTGELFF
TGTGCCAGCAGCCCCCTGGGGCAGTCCACCGGGGAGCTGTTTTTT
>TRBJ1-4|NA|NA|TRBV5-6
CASSLWQGTANEKLFF
TGTGCCAGCAGCTTGTGGCAGGGGACGGCTAATGAAAAACTGTTTTTT
>TRBJ2-7|NA|NA|TRBV15
CATSRDLGALESEQYF
TGTGCCACCAGCAGAGATCTAGGGGCCCTAGAGAGCGAGCAGTACTTC
>TRBJ2-7|NA|NA|TRBV2
CASSETRILSEQYF
TGTGCCAGCAGTGAAACCCGGATACTAAGCGAGCAGTACTTC
>TRBJ2-1|NA|NA|TRBV5-1
CASSLGLSSYNEQFF
TGCGCCAGCAGCTTGGGCCTGAGCTCCTACAATGAGCAGTTCTTC
>TRBJ2-1|NA|TRBD2|TRBV2
CASSGTSGRNEQFF
TGTGCCAGCAGTGGGACTAGCGGCAGAAATGAGCAGTTCTTC
>TRBJ1-2|few|NA|TRBV7-9
CASSTSGYGYTF
TGTGCCAGCAGCACGAGTGGCTATGGCTACACCTTC
>TRBJ1-2|NA|NA|TRBV27
CASSFSPNYGYTF
TGTGCCAGCAGTTTTAGTCCTAACTATGGCTACACCTTC
>TRBJ1-2|few|NA|TRBV7-6
CASSLEAASGYTF
TGTGCCAGCAGCTTAGAAGCGGCAAGTGGCTACACCTTC
>TRBJ1-1|NA|TRBD1|TRBV29-1
CSVATSGGHGEAFF
TGCAGCGTGGCCACTTCAGGGGGCCATGGTGAAGCTTTCTTT